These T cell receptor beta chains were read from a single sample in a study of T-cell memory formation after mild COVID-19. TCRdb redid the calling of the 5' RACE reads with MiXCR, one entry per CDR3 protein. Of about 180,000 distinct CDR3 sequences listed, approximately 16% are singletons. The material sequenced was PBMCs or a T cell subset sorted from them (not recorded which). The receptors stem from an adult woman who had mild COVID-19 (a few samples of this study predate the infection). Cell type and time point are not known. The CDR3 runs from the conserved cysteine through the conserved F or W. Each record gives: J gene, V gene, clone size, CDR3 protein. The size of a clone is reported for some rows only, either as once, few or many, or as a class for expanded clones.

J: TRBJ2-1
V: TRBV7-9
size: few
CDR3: CASSPWRLADYNEQFF

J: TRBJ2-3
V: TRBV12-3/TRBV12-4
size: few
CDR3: CASSSRMTSGTSTDTQYF

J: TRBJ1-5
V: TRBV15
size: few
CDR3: CATSREGSRQPQHF

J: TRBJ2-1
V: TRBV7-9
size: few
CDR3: CASSFERALYNEQFF

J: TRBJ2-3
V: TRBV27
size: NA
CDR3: CASSAPTSGRADTQYF

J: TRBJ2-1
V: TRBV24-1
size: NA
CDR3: CATSDPGLAGFNEQFF

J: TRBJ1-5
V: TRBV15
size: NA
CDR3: CATSRGDSPAGQPQHF

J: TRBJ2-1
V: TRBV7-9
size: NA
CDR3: CASSPQIPGKNEQFF

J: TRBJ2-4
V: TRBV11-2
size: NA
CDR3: CASSYTLAKNIQYF

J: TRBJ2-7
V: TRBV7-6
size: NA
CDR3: CASSPGLVRSSYEQYF

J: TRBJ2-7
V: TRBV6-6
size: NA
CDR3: CASSWGVGYEQYF

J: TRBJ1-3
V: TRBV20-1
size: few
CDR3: CSARRGVNTIYF

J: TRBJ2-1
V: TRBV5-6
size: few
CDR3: CASSLDLERGGYNEQFF

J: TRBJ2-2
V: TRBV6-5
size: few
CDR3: CASSSSGRNPGELFF

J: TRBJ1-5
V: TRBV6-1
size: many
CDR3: CASSRQGNQPQHF

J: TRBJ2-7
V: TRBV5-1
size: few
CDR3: CASSPIAGIDEQYF

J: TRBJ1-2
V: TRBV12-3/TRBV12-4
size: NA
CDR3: CASRRGTTNYGYTF

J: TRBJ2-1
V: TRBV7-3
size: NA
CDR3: CASSGTSGSREQFF

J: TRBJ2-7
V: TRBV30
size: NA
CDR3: CAWSVGAEGHEQYF

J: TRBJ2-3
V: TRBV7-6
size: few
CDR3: CASSSQGQFTDTQYF

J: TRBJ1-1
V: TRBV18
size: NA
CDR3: CASSPKESGTEAFF

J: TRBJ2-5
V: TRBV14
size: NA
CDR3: CASSRNFHTQETQYF

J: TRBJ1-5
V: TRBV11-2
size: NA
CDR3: CASSFEGQPQHF

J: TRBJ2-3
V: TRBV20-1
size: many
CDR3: CSAARGGTDTQYF

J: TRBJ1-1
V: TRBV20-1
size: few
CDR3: CSARDANRGGNTEAFF

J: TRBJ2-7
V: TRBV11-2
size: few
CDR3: CASRGDSLYEQYF

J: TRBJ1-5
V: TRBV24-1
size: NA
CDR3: CATSDHRGLGYSNQPQHF

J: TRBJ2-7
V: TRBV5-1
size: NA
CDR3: CASSPSNTDRLTSYEQYF

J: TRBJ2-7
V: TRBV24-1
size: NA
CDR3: CATRTFRDRECEQYF

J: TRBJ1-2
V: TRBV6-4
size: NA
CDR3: CASSDSPNNGYTF

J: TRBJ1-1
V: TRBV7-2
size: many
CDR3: CASSLLNTEAFF